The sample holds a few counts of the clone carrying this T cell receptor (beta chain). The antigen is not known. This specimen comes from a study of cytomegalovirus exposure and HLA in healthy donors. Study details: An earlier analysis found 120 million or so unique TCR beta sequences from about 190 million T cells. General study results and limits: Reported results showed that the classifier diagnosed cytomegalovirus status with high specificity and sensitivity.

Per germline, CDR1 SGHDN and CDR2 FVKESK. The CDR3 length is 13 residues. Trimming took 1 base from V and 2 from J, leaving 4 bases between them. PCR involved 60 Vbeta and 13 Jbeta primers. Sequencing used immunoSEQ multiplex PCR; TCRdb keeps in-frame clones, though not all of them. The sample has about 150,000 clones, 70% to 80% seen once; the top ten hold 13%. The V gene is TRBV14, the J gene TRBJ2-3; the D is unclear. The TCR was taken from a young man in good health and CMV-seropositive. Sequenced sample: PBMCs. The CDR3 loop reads CASSQVYTDTQYF. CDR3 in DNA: TGTGCCAGCAGCCAAGTCTACACAGATACGCAGTATTTT.